These T cell receptor beta chains were read from a single sample in a study of beta chain features in type 1 diabetes. Here immunoSEQ multiplex PCR was the method, and the copy in TCRdb shows in-frame clones only, minus some. The table lists roughly 500,000 clones, 11% of them singletons. Sequenced input: naive CD4+ T cells from blood. These receptors were obtained from a woman in her late teens or twenties in good health. The CDR3 runs from the conserved cysteine through the conserved F or W. The order of the fields is J gene, V gene, clone size, D gene, CDR3 protein, CDR3 DNA. D genes are given only for firm matches. Not all rows give a size; the values are once, few, many and, for expanded clones, a class.

j_call: TRBJ2-3
v_call: TRBV2
clone_size: -
d_call: TRBD1
cdr3_aa: CASSPNRGSTDTQYF
cdr3_nt: TGTGCCAGCAGTCCCAACAGGGGTAGCACAGATACGCAGTATTTT

j_call: TRBJ1-6
v_call: TRBV15
clone_size: -
d_call: -
cdr3_aa: CATSSRQNSPLHF
cdr3_nt: TGTGCCACCAGCTCAAGACAGAATTCACCCCTCCACTTT

j_call: TRBJ2-2
v_call: TRBV4-2
clone_size: -
d_call: -
cdr3_aa: CASSQGPQLNTGELFF
cdr3_nt: TGTGCCAGCAGCCAAGGCCCACAGCTGAACACCGGGGAGCTGTTTTTT

j_call: TRBJ2-1
v_call: TRBV7-6
clone_size: -
d_call: TRBD2
cdr3_aa: CASRASGGSYNEQFF
cdr3_nt: TGTGCCAGCAGGGCTAGCGGGGGCTCCTACAATGAGCAGTTCTTC

j_call: TRBJ1-5
v_call: TRBV30
clone_size: few
d_call: TRBD1
cdr3_aa: CAWSEGQSINQPQHF
cdr3_nt: TGTGCCTGGAGTGAGGGACAGAGTATCAATCAGCCCCAGCATTTT

j_call: TRBJ1-2
v_call: TRBV29-1
clone_size: -
d_call: -
cdr3_aa: CSVELMFYGYTF
cdr3_nt: TGCAGCGTTGAACTGATGTTCTATGGCTACACCTTC

j_call: TRBJ1-2
v_call: TRBV6-5
clone_size: -
d_call: -
cdr3_aa: CASSPGPRRGGYTF
cdr3_nt: TGTGCCAGCAGCCCGGGACCCAGAAGGGGAGGCTACACCTTC

j_call: TRBJ2-7
v_call: TRBV25-1
clone_size: few
d_call: TRBD2
cdr3_aa: CASSVRRLAGGSYEQYF
cdr3_nt: TGTGCCAGCAGTGTTAGGAGGCTAGCGGGAGGGAGCTACGAGCAGTACTTC

j_call: TRBJ2-7
v_call: TRBV25-1
clone_size: -
d_call: TRBD1
cdr3_aa: CATRDREVGEQYF
cdr3_nt: TGTGCCACCCGGGACAGGGAGGTGGGCGAGCAGTACTTC

j_call: TRBJ2-1
v_call: TRBV7-2
clone_size: few
d_call: TRBD2
cdr3_aa: CASSLRTSGYNEQFF
cdr3_nt: TGTGCCAGCAGCCTCCGGACTAGCGGCTACAATGAGCAGTTCTTC

j_call: TRBJ2-5
v_call: TRBV10-3
clone_size: few
d_call: TRBD1
cdr3_aa: CAISEGDRDQETQYF
cdr3_nt: TGTGCCATCAGTGAAGGGGACAGGGACCAAGAGACCCAGTACTTC

j_call: TRBJ2-7
v_call: TRBV7-9
clone_size: -
d_call: -
cdr3_aa: CASSRGEGYEQYF
cdr3_nt: TGTGCCAGCAGCCGAGGGGAAGGCTACGAGCAGTACTTC

j_call: TRBJ1-1
v_call: TRBV13
clone_size: few
d_call: -
cdr3_aa: CASTQRGGTEAFF
cdr3_nt: TGTGCCAGCACCCAACGGGGGGGCACTGAAGCTTTCTTT

j_call: TRBJ2-5
v_call: TRBV5-1
clone_size: few
d_call: -
cdr3_aa: CASSLMAPEGETQYF
cdr3_nt: TGCGCCAGCAGCTTGATGGCCCCAGAAGGCGAGACCCAGTACTTC

j_call: TRBJ2-3
v_call: TRBV14
clone_size: -
d_call: -
cdr3_aa: CASSQEGGLRTDTQYF
cdr3_nt: TGTGCCAGCAGCCAAGAAGGGGGGTTGCGCACAGATACGCAGTATTTT

j_call: TRBJ2-5
v_call: TRBV4-2
clone_size: -
d_call: TRBD2
cdr3_aa: CASSQLLTGLAGEETQYF
cdr3_nt: TGTGCCAGCAGCCAACTCTTGACGGGACTAGCGGGAGAAGAGACCCAGTACTTC

j_call: TRBJ2-5
v_call: TRBV11-3
clone_size: -
d_call: -
cdr3_aa: CASRRALETQYF
cdr3_nt: TGTGCCAGCAGAAGGGCACTAGAGACCCAGTACTTC

j_call: TRBJ2-5
v_call: TRBV18
clone_size: few
d_call: -
cdr3_aa: CASSPGNQETQYF
cdr3_nt: TGTGCCAGCTCACCGGGCAACCAAGAGACCCAGTACTTC

j_call: TRBJ2-1
v_call: TRBV29-1
clone_size: -
d_call: TRBD2
cdr3_aa: CKAGGPAGNEQFF
cdr3_nt: TGTAAGGCGGGGGGGCCGGCAGGTAATGAGCAGTTCTTC

j_call: TRBJ2-1
v_call: TRBV4-1
clone_size: few
d_call: -
cdr3_aa: CASSLAHLDHEQFF
cdr3_nt: TGCGCCAGCAGCCTGGCACATCTAGACCATGAGCAGTTCTTC

j_call: TRBJ1-5
v_call: TRBV6-5
clone_size: few
d_call: -
cdr3_aa: CASSRPGHQPQHF
cdr3_nt: TGTGCCAGCAGTCGTCCAGGGCATCAGCCCCAGCATTTT

j_call: TRBJ1-1
v_call: TRBV13
clone_size: few
d_call: -
cdr3_aa: CASSLDRGRVTEAFF
cdr3_nt: TGTGCCAGCAGCTTAGACCGGGGGAGGGTCACTGAAGCTTTCTTT

j_call: TRBJ2-4
v_call: TRBV5-6
clone_size: -
d_call: -
cdr3_aa: CASSFFSGAKNIQYF
cdr3_nt: TGTGCCAGCAGCTTTTTCTCAGGGGCCAAAAACATTCAGTACTTC

j_call: TRBJ2-1
v_call: TRBV7-2
clone_size: few
d_call: TRBD2
cdr3_aa: CASSRTRTSGGNEQFF
cdr3_nt: TGTGCCAGCAGCCGAACCCGGACTAGCGGGGGCAATGAGCAGTTCTTC

j_call: TRBJ1-6
v_call: TRBV18
clone_size: few
d_call: -
cdr3_aa: CASSPRSSYNSPLHF
cdr3_nt: TGTGCCAGCTCACCACGGAGCTCCTATAATTCACCCCTCCACTTT

j_call: TRBJ2-1
v_call: TRBV27
clone_size: few
d_call: TRBD2
cdr3_aa: CASSRRESQNEQFF
cdr3_nt: TGTGCCAGCAGCCGGCGGGAGAGTCAGAATGAGCAGTTCTTC

j_call: TRBJ2-2
v_call: TRBV5-1
clone_size: -
d_call: -
cdr3_aa: CASSVSSRGNTGELFF
cdr3_nt: TGCGCCAGCAGCGTCTCCTCCAGGGGAAACACCGGGGAGCTGTTTTTT

j_call: TRBJ2-5
v_call: TRBV9
clone_size: many
d_call: TRBD2
cdr3_aa: CASSVGLAGAVETQYF
cdr3_nt: TGTGCCAGCAGCGTAGGCCTAGCGGGAGCCGTGGAGACCCAGTACTTC

j_call: TRBJ1-2
v_call: TRBV4-1
clone_size: -
d_call: -
cdr3_aa: CASSHASRDGGYTF
cdr3_nt: TGCGCCAGCAGCCACGCAAGCAGAGATGGGGGCTACACCTTC

j_call: TRBJ2-5
v_call: TRBV7-9
clone_size: -
d_call: -
cdr3_aa: CASRHHGPKETQYF
cdr3_nt: TGTGCCAGCAGACACCACGGACCGAAAGAGACCCAGTACTTC

j_call: TRBJ2-1
v_call: TRBV5-1
clone_size: -
d_call: -
cdr3_aa: CASSLVGNNEQFF
cdr3_nt: TGCGCCAGCAGCTTGGTGGGAAACAATGAGCAGTTCTTC

j_call: TRBJ2-7
v_call: TRBV9
clone_size: -
d_call: TRBD1
cdr3_aa: CASSVENRGGEQYF
cdr3_nt: TGTGCCAGCAGCGTAGAAAACAGGGGCGGCGAGCAGTACTTC

j_call: TRBJ2-5
v_call: TRBV7-2
clone_size: -
d_call: TRBD2
cdr3_aa: CASSQRARGRLETQYF
cdr3_nt: TGTGCCAGCAGCCAGAGGGCTCGCGGGAGGTTAGAGACCCAGTACTTC

j_call: TRBJ2-3
v_call: TRBV9
clone_size: -
d_call: -
cdr3_aa: CASSDYREFTDTQYF
cdr3_nt: TGTGCCAGCAGCGATTACAGGGAGTTCACAGATACGCAGTATTTT

j_call: TRBJ1-2
v_call: TRBV7-2
clone_size: -
d_call: TRBD1
cdr3_aa: CASSLGDRRNYGYTF
cdr3_nt: TGTGCCAGCAGCTTAGGGGACAGACGGAACTATGGCTACACCTTC

j_call: TRBJ1-2
v_call: TRBV7-9
clone_size: -
d_call: -
cdr3_aa: CASSLEGYGYTF
cdr3_nt: TGTGCCAGCAGCTTAGAGGGGTATGGCTACACCTTC

j_call: TRBJ2-1
v_call: TRBV6-5
clone_size: few
d_call: TRBD1
cdr3_aa: CASSYTGTGVYNEQFF
cdr3_nt: TGTGCCAGCAGTTACACGGGGACAGGGGTGTACAATGAGCAGTTCTTC

j_call: TRBJ2-3
v_call: TRBV7-9
clone_size: few
d_call: -
cdr3_aa: CASSPGRSTDTQYF
cdr3_nt: TGTGCCAGCAGCCCGGGGCGTAGCACAGATACGCAGTATTTT

j_call: TRBJ1-6
v_call: TRBV2
clone_size: -
d_call: TRBD1
cdr3_aa: CASSGQGKNSPLHF
cdr3_nt: TGTGCCAGCAGTGGACAGGGCAAAAATTCACCCCTCCACTTT

j_call: TRBJ1-4
v_call: TRBV7-2
clone_size: -
d_call: -
cdr3_aa: CASSLWGTTNEKLFF
cdr3_nt: TGTGCCAGCAGCTTATGGGGGACAACTAATGAAAAACTGTTTTTT

j_call: TRBJ2-1
v_call: TRBV11-3
clone_size: -
d_call: -
cdr3_aa: CASSLHQNEQFF
cdr3_nt: TGTGCCAGCAGCTTACACCAAAATGAGCAGTTCTTC

j_call: TRBJ2-1
v_call: TRBV5-1
clone_size: -
d_call: TRBD2
cdr3_aa: CASSILGLAGNNEQFF
cdr3_nt: TGCGCCAGCAGCATATTGGGACTAGCGGGCAACAATGAGCAGTTCTTC

j_call: TRBJ1-2
v_call: TRBV6-6
clone_size: few
d_call: -
cdr3_aa: CASSRLEVGYTF
cdr3_nt: TGTGCCAGCAGCCGTCTCGAGGTTGGCTACACCTTC

j_call: TRBJ2-2
v_call: TRBV7-2
clone_size: few
d_call: -
cdr3_aa: CASSSYTGELFF
cdr3_nt: TGTGCCAGCAGCTCGTACACCGGGGAGCTGTTTTTT

j_call: TRBJ2-1
v_call: TRBV7-2
clone_size: -
d_call: -
cdr3_aa: CASSLATYRVGYNEQFF
cdr3_nt: TGTGCCAGCAGCTTAGCGACCTACAGGGTGGGCTACAATGAGCAGTTCTTC

j_call: TRBJ1-2
v_call: TRBV28
clone_size: -
d_call: -
cdr3_aa: CASSPPEGVGYTF
cdr3_nt: TGTGCCAGCAGTCCACCCGAGGGAGTGGGCTACACCTTC

j_call: TRBJ2-1
v_call: TRBV4-1
clone_size: few
d_call: -
cdr3_aa: CASSQMGTTVDNEQFF
cdr3_nt: TGCGCCAGCAGCCAAATGGGAACCACTGTCGACAATGAGCAGTTCTTC

j_call: TRBJ1-2
v_call: TRBV19
clone_size: -
d_call: -
cdr3_aa: CASSIALADGYTF
cdr3_nt: TGTGCCAGTAGTATTGCCCTAGCGGATGGCTACACCTTC

j_call: TRBJ2-7
v_call: TRBV7-6
clone_size: -
d_call: TRBD1
cdr3_aa: CASSTNRGPKEQYF
cdr3_nt: TGTGCCAGCAGCACGAACAGGGGGCCGAAAGAGCAGTACTTC

j_call: TRBJ2-1
v_call: TRBV14
clone_size: few
d_call: TRBD1
cdr3_aa: CASSRMDRGLVEQFF
cdr3_nt: TGTGCCAGCAGCCGTATGGACAGGGGGCTTGTTGAGCAGTTCTTC

j_call: TRBJ1-3
v_call: TRBV7-7
clone_size: few
d_call: -
cdr3_aa: CASSHKPSLRRNTIYF
cdr3_nt: TGTGCTAGCAGCCATAAACCGAGCCTTCGAAGAAACACCATATATTTT

j_call: TRBJ2-3
v_call: TRBV2
clone_size: few
d_call: TRBD1
cdr3_aa: CASSKDPGQRTDTQYF
cdr3_nt: TGTGCCAGCAGTAAGGACCCGGGACAGCGCACAGATACGCAGTATTTT

j_call: TRBJ1-1
v_call: TRBV6-6
clone_size: -
d_call: -
cdr3_aa: CASSYLNTEAFF
cdr3_nt: TGTGCCAGCAGTTACCTGAACACTGAAGCTTTCTTT

j_call: TRBJ2-1
v_call: TRBV4-2
clone_size: -
d_call: TRBD2
cdr3_aa: CASSQAPAASGGNEQFF
cdr3_nt: TGTGCCAGCAGCCAAGCCCCAGCGGCTAGCGGGGGCAATGAGCAGTTCTTC

j_call: TRBJ1-2
v_call: TRBV9
clone_size: -
d_call: -
cdr3_aa: CASSVEADYGYTF
cdr3_nt: TGTGCCAGCAGCGTAGAGGCCGACTATGGCTACACCTTC

j_call: TRBJ2-3
v_call: TRBV14
clone_size: -
d_call: -
cdr3_aa: CASSQDRRFGVFGTDTQYF
cdr3_nt: TGTGCCAGCAGCCAAGATAGAAGGTTTGGCGTTTTCGGGACAGATACGCAGTATTTT

j_call: TRBJ2-1
v_call: TRBV7-3
clone_size: -
d_call: -
cdr3_aa: CASSLGGSGNEQFF
cdr3_nt: TGTGCCAGCAGCTTAGGGGGTAGCGGCAATGAGCAGTTCTTC

j_call: TRBJ1-2
v_call: TRBV18
clone_size: -
d_call: -
cdr3_aa: CASSVRTVYGYTF
cdr3_nt: TGTGCCAGCTCAGTCCGGACAGTCTATGGCTACACCTTC

j_call: TRBJ2-7
v_call: TRBV11-2
clone_size: -
d_call: -
cdr3_aa: CASSPGPTIYEQYF
cdr3_nt: TGTGCCAGCAGCCCGGGACCGACTATCTACGAGCAGTACTTC